This entry is about one TCR beta chain. This entry comes from a study of shared clonotypes between healthy human individuals. Whole-study context: Donors, aged 18 to 49, were two women and three men.

In germline, CDR1 is SNHLY, CDR2 FYNNEI. CDR3 length: 14 residues. Trimming at V came to 5 bases and at J to 0 bases, leaving 3 bases not matched to a gene. Profiled with immunoSEQ multiplex PCR; TCRdb holds only in-frame clones, not every one. Of about half a million clones listed, about four fifths are singletons. This sequence originates from a woman between 40 and 55 years old in good health. Some clones in this sample may be carry-over from other donors' samples. This chain joins TRBV2 and TRBJ2-5; 7 nucleotides align to TRBD1. Sequencing was performed on PBMCs. The CDR3 DNA reads TGTGCCAGCAGTCCGGGACAGAACCAAGAGACCCAGTACTTC. Amino acids: CASSPGQNQETQYF.